The TCR beta chain described here comes from a study of early T cells in non-severe SARS-CoV-2 infection. As for the study in general: Chains were unpaired, as sequencing was done on bulk RNA from unsorted whole blood. Study results and limitations: CD4 and private specificities were missed by VDJdb matching, which favored anti-spike CD8 responses.

Concerning this clonotype itself: Its antigen is undetermined.

Attachment of unique molecular identifiers was made to individual cDNA molecules. One entry per CDR3 protein, called by TCRdb with MiXCR from the 5' RACE reads. The table lists around 56,000 distinct CDR3 sequences, roughly an eighth of them singletons. Trimming stripped 4 bases from V and 0 bases from J, with 11 bases between. This CDR3 has 14 residues. Germline values: CDR1 SGHKS, CDR2 YYEKEE (reference sequence). The V gene is TRBV5-5, the J gene TRBJ2-7; D ambiguous. This TCR derives from an adult who was a healthcare worker with PCR-confirmed SARS-CoV-2 infection or an uninfected control (not recorded which). The material sequenced was whole blood, taken at baseline. The DNA of the CDR3 is TGTGCCAGCAGCCGCGACACCCTCTCCTACGAGCAGTACTTC. Translation: CASSRDTLSYEQYF.